This T cell receptor beta chain stems from a study of CD8+CD57+ T cells in acquired aplastic anemia. The template for TCR beta VDJ and CDR3 sequence profiling was genomic DNA. TCRdb itself ran the reads through MiXCR, one entry per CDR3 protein. The sample records roughly 420,000 distinct CDR3 sequences, 65% to 75% being singletons. General observations from the study: Simpson's diversity of CD8+ cells was not significantly different in patients compared with controls.

CDR3 length: 14 residues. Germline CDR1 LNHDA, CDR2 SQIVND (reference sequence). Notes on this clonotype: Antigen unknown. Compared with germline, one end of the junction differs, possibly owing to a read error.

The origin of this receptor is a human donor in good health, serving as a control. Sequencing was carried out using sorted CD4+, CD8+, or CD8+CD57+ T cells (not recorded which) from PBMCs. This chain connects TRBV19 to TRBJ2-7; D is unclear. The CDR3 loop reads CASRDITTSSEQYF. Written as DNA, the CDR3 is TGTGCCAGTAGAGACATTACAACCTCCTCCGAGCAGTACTTC.